Each of the 10 T cell receptor beta chains below was sequenced from the same sample in a study of blood T cell repertoires in COVID-19. Using immunoSEQ multiplex PCR, the repertoire was profiled, and TCRdb retains in-frame clones only, with some absent. In the table there are roughly 260,000 clones, approximately 90% of which are singletons. The specimen was PBMCs or T cells enriched from blood (not recorded which). All receptors derive from a woman between 18 and 29 years old who had recovered from COVID-19.

The chain is built from TRBV5-8 and TRBJ1-2; 10 bases match TRBD1. Germline-derived CDR1 and CDR2 are SGHTS and YDEGEE. CDR3 length: 12 residues. J was trimmed by 4 bases and V by 7 bases; bases with no gene match: 1. The CDR3: CASGQGGYGYTF. CDR3 nucleotide sequence: TGTGCCAGCGGACAGGGGGGCTATGGCTACACCTTC.

This chain links TRBV4-3 with TRBJ1-6; D perhaps matches TRBD1 (5 bases). The germline V and J ends were trimmed by 0 bases and 9 bases, with 12 bases remaining between them. Germline values: CDR1 LGHNA, CDR2 YSLEER. This CDR3 contains 15 residues. The CDR3 region is CASSQDAGIGSPLHF. The CDR3 DNA sequence: TGCGCCAGCAGCCAAGATGCAGGGATCGGTTCACCCCTCCACTTT.

The chain recombines TRBV12-5 with TRBJ1-1, with a weak D call TRBD1 (6 bases). Looked up from germline, CDR1 is LGHNT and CDR2 is FRNRAP. Trimming took 6 bases from V and 0 from J, leaving 8 bases between them. CDR3 size: 13 residues. Here the CDR3 DNA reads TGTGCTAGTGGCAGGGGTTTGAACACTGAAGCTTTCTTT. This sequence encodes CASGRGLNTEAFF.

This clone occurred once. Other DNA sequences of this sample code for an identical CDR3. The rearrangement joins TRBV2 to TRBJ2-1; perhaps TRBD1 as D (5 bases). The CDR3 is 14 amino acids. The germline CDR1 and CDR2 sequences are SNHLY and FYNNEI. Trimming shortened V by 1 base and J by 6 bases, and 10 bases separated the two germline ends. CDR3 sequence (DNA): TGTGCCAGCAGTGAAGGGGGCTTGGGCAATGAGCAGTTCTTC. It encodes CASSEGGLGNEQFF.

The CDR3 loop is CSARVGEKLFF. CDR3 in DNA: TGCAGTGCTAGAGTCGGTGAAAAACTGTTTTTT. V gene TRBV20-1 combines with J gene TRBJ1-4; D uncertain. From germline, CDR1 is DFQATT and CDR2 SNEGSKA (reference sequence). Trimming took 1 base from V and 7 from J, leaving 4 bases between them. There are 11 residues in the CDR3.

The genes are TRBV3-1 (or the pseudogene TRBV3-2) and TRBJ2-1; 12 bases align to TRBD2. V lost 4 bases to trimming and J lost 5 bases; unmatched junction nucleotides: 0. The CDR3 has 14 residues. CDR1 is LGHDT, CDR2 YNNKEL, per germline (reference sequence). The CDR3 nucleotides are TGTGCCAGCAGCCGGACTAGCGGGAACAATGAGCAGTTCTTC. It translates to CASSRTSGNNEQFF.

This clone was observed a single time. The V call is TRBV21-1, the J call TRBJ2-7; the listed D gene, TRBD2, was not tested against the DNA. TRBV21-1 is reported as a pseudogene. The CDR3 loop spans 14 amino acids. The CDR3 here is CASSSSRRDYEQYF. In DNA form, the CDR3 reads TGTGCCAGCAGCTCATCTAGACGGGACTACGAGCAGTACTTC.

The rearrangement joins TRBV11-3 to TRBJ1-4; D is unclear. Germline CDR1 SGHNT, CDR2 YENEEA. The CDR3 has 11 residues. V was pared by 5 bases and J by 4 bases, with 2 bases between. The CDR3 DNA is TGTGCCAGCAGCCGTAATGAAAAACTGTTTTTT. The encoded protein is CASSRNEKLFF.

This clone was observed a single time. The chain links TRBV9 to TRBJ2-7; no clear D. Germline V gene sequence: CDR1 SGDLS, CDR2 YYNGEE. The CDR3 consists of 14 residues. Deletions cut 4 bases from V and 1 base from J, with 12 bases between. CDR3 DNA sequence: TGTGCCAGCAGCTCCGACGGCAGGTCCTACGAGCAGTACTTC. Translation: CASSSDGRSYEQYF. Filled out from reference TRBV9 and TRBJ2-7, the complete variable domain reads DSGVTQTPKHLITATGQRVTLRCSPRSGDLSVYWYQQSLDQGLQFLIQYYNGEERAKGNILERFSAQQFPDLHSELNLSSLELGDSALYFCASSSDGRSYEQYFGPGTRLTVT.

J is TRBJ1-1 and V is TRBV7-8; D not certain. V was shortened by 2 bases and J by 5 bases, with 12 bases between the two germline ends. This CDR3 spans 14 amino acids. In germline, CDR1 is SGHVS, CDR2 FQNEAQ. The CDR3 sequence is CASSLSSGRTEAFF. DNA for the CDR3: TGTGCCAGCAGCTTATCCTCGGGGAGAACTGAAGCTTTCTTT.